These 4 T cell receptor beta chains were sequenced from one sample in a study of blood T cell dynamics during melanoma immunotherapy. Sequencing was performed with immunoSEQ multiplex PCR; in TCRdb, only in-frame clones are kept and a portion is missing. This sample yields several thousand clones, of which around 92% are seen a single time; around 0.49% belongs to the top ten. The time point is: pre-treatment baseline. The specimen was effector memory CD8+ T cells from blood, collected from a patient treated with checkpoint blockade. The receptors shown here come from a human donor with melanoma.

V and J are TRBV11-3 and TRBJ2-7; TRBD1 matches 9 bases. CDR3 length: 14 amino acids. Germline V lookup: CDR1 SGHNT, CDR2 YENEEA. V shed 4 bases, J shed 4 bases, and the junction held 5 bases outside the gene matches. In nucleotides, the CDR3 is TGTGCCAGCAGCTCCGGGACAGGGCCATACGAGCAGTACTTC. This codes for CASSSGTGPYEQYF.

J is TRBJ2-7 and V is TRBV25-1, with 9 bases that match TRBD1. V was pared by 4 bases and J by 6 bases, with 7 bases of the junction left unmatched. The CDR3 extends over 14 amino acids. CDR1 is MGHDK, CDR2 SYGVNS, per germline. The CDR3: CASSGSGQGREQYF. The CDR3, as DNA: TGTGCCAGCAGTGGCTCGGGACAGGGTCGCGAGCAGTACTTC.

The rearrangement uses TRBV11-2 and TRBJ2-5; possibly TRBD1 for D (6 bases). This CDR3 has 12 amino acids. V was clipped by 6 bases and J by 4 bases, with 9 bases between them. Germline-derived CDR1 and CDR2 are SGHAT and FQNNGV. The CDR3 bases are TGTGCCAGCAGGGGGACATCAGAGACCCAGTACTTC. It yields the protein CASRGTSETQYF.

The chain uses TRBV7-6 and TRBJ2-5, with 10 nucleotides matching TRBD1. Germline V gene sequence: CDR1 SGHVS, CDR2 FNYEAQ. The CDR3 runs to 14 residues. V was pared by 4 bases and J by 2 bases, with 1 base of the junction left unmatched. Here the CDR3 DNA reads TGTGCCAGCAGCTGGGACAGGGGTCAAGAGACCCAGTACTTC. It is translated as CASSWDRGQETQYF. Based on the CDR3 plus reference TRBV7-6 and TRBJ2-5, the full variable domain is GAGVSQSPRYKVTKRGQDVALRCDPISGHVSLYWYRQALGQGPEFLTYFNYEAQQDKSGLPNDRFSAERPEGSISTLTIQRTEQRDSAMYRCASSWDRGQETQYFGPGTRLLVL.